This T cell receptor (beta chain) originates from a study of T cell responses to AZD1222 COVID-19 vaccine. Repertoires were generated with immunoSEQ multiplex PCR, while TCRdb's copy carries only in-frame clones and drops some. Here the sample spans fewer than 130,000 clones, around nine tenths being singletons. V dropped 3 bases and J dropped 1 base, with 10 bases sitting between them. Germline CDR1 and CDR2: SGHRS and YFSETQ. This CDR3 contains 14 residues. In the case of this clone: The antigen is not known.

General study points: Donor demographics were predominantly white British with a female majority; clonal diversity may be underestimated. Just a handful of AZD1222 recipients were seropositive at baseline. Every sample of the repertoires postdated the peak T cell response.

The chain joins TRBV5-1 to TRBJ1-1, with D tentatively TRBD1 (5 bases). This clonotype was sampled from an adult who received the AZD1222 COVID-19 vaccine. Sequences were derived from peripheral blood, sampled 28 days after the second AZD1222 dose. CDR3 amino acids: CASSYARANTEAFF. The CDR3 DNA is TGCGCCAGCAGCTACGCCAGGGCGAACACTGAAGCTTTCTTT.